This is a list of T cell receptor beta chains from one sample in a study of shared clonotypes between healthy human individuals. TCRdb's table, derived via immunoSEQ multiplex PCR, lists solely in-frame clones and lacks some. Of around 2.5 million clones listed, 93% are singletons. Sequenced input: naive CD4+ T cells from PBMCs. Receptors originate from a man aged 18 to 35 in good health. Some clones in this sample may be carry-over from other donors' samples. Both conserved end residues are part of each CDR3. The order of the fields is clone size, V gene, J gene, CDR3 protein. The size field is filled for only some rows; it gives once, few, many or a size class.

>.|TRBV2|TRBJ2-7
CASSGDGAEQYF
>.|TRBV18|TRBJ2-3
CASSPSTDTQYF
>.|TRBV5-1|TRBJ2-6
CASSWTGGIKANVLTF
>.|TRBV6-6|TRBJ2-7
CASSPRGPPYEQYF
>.|TRBV5-8|TRBJ1-1
CASSEVGVTYTEAFF
>.|TRBV10-3|TRBJ2-6
CAIGGVSGRSGANVLTF
>.|TRBV4-1|TRBJ2-7
CASSPRGAPEQYF
>.|TRBV7-6|TRBJ1-2
CASSARGSNYGYTF
>.|TRBV5-1|TRBJ2-5
CASSLVVQETQYF
>once|TRBV5-6|TRBJ1-2
CASSIARDTYGYTF
>.|TRBV9|TRBJ2-3
CASSDTSGGYTQYF
>.|TRBV10-3|TRBJ2-1
CAIRGHGSSYNEQFF
>.|TRBV6-1|TRBJ2-1
CASSEKRNEQFF
>.|TRBV5-1|TRBJ2-5
CASSLADRDETQYF
>.|TRBV2|TRBJ2-1
CASSPREDNEQFF
>.|TRBV4-3|TRBJ2-7
CASSRQAGDSYEQYF
>.|TRBV7-3|TRBJ2-1
CASSARLAGAGYNEQFF
>.|TRBV5-5|TRBJ2-7
CASSVGPNSIMSYEQYF
>once|TRBV19|TRBJ1-5
CASSPQTGTSNQPQHF
>.|TRBV5-5|TRBJ2-2
CASSLSPGRGTGELFF
>.|TRBV4-1|TRBJ2-1
CASSQGSPSGSMSEQFF
>once|TRBV18|TRBJ2-1
CASSPAGGWWELNEQFF
>.|TRBV7-2|TRBJ2-7
CASLKEVLAGSEQYF
>few|TRBV2|TRBJ2-1
CASSDMDRAFVF
>.|TRBV5-4|TRBJ2-5
CASSNRTQETQYF
>.|TRBV19|TRBJ1-4
CASSAGVGSEKLFF
>.|TRBV5-4|TRBJ1-3
CASSSGNTIYF
>.|TRBV5-6|TRBJ2-5
CASSSAGDRAKGTQYF
>.|TRBV6-5|TRBJ1-5
CASSYTQGAHQPQHF
>.|TRBV2|TRBJ1-2
CASILDRAGYGYTF
>.|TRBV30|TRBJ2-7
CAWGVTSGSYEQYF
>.|TRBV11-2|TRBJ2-7
CASSQGLAGVGEQYF
>.|TRBV18|TRBJ2-5
CASSPGLAQETQYF
>.|TRBV4-3|TRBJ2-7
CASSQAGGLYEQYF
>.|TRBV5-5|TRBJ1-2
CASSLSSSYGYTF
>.|TRBV5-5|TRBJ1-5
CASSPYPGQGIYQPQHF
>once|TRBV5-1|TRBJ2-7
CASSFEGGYEQYF
>.|TRBV28|TRBJ1-6
CASSLLNSPLHF
>.|TRBV19|TRBJ2-5
CATPGEDQETQYF
>.|TRBV15|TRBJ2-5
CATSSPTAERETQYF
>.|TRBV5-1|TRBJ1-1
CASSLGISSRTEAFF
>.|TRBV5-1|TRBJ2-1
CASSSGVPSYNEQFF
>.|TRBV5-4|TRBJ2-5
CASSLVGGRFEETQYF
>.|TRBV7-3|TRBJ2-1
CASSLIAGDEQFF
>.|TRBV7-2|TRBJ1-2
CASSLESLSGLLKGGYTF
>.|TRBV7-8|TRBJ2-1
CASSPWTRYNEQFF
>few|TRBV28|TRBJ1-5
CASSLFRQPQHF
>.|TRBV18|TRBJ2-1
CASSPSRLASNEQFF
>.|TRBV28|TRBJ2-1
CASSLRGLAVFNEQFF